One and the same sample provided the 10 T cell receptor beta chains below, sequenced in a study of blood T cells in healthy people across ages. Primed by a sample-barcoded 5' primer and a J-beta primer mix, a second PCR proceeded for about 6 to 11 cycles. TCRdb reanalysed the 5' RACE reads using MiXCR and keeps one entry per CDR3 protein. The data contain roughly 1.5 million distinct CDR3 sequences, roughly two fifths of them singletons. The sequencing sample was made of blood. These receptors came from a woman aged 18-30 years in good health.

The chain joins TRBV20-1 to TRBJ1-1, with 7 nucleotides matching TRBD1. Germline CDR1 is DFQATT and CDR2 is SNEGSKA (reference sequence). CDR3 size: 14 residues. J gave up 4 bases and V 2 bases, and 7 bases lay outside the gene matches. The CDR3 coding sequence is TGCAGTGCTAGAAGAGACAGGGCGCGCACTGAAGCTTTCTTT. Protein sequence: CSARRDRARTEAFF.

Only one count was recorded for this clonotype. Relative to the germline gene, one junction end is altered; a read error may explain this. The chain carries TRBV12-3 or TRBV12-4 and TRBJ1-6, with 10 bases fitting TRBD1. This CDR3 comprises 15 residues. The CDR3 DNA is TGTGCCAGCAGTCCCCGGGACAGGGGATATTCACCCCCCCACTTT. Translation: CASSPRDRGYSPPHF.

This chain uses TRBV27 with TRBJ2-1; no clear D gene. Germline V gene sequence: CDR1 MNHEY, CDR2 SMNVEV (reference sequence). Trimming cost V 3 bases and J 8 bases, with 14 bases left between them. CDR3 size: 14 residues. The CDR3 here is CASSFGVSMDEQFF. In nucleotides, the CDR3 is TGTGCCAGCAGTTTTGGGGTTTCGATGGATGAGCAGTTCTTC.

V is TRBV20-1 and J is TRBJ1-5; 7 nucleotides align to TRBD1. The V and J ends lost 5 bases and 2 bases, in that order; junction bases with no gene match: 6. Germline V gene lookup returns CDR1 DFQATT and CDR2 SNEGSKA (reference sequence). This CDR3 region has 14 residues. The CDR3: CSAPGQAGNQPQHF. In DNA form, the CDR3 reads TGCAGTGCTCCCGGACAGGCTGGCAATCAGCCCCAGCATTTT.

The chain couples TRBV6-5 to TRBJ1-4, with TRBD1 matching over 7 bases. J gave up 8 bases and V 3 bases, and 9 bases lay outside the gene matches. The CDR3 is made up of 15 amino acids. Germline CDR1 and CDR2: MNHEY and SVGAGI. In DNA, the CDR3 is TGTGCCAGCAGTTATGTTCCCGGGACAGACGAAAAACTGTTTTTT. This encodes CASSYVPGTDEKLFF.

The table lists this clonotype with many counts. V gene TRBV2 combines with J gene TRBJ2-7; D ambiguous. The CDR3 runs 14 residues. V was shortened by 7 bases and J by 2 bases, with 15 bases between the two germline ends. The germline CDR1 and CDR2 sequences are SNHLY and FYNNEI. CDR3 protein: CASKPVPPAYEQYF. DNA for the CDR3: TGTGCCAGCAAGCCTGTTCCTCCTGCCTACGAGCAGTACTTC.

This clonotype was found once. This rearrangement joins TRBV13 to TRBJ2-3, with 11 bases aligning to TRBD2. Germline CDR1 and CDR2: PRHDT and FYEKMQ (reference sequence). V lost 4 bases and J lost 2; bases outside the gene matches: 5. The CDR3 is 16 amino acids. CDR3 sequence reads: CASSSELAGATDTQYF. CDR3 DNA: TGTGCCAGCAGCTCGGAACTAGCGGGGGCCACAGATACGCAGTATTTT. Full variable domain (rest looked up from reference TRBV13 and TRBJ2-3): AAGVIQSPRHLIKEKRETATLKCYPIPRHDTVYWYQQGPGQDPQFLISFYEKMQSDKGSIPDRFSAQQFSDYHSELNMSSLELGDSALYFCASSSELAGATDTQYFGPGTRLTVL.

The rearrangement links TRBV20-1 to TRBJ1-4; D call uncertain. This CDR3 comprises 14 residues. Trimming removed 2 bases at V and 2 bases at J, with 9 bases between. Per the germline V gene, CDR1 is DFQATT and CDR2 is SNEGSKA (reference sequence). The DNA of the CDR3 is TGCAGTGCTAGATCGGGGTCCACTAATGAAAAACTGTTTTTT. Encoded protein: CSARSGSTNEKLFF.

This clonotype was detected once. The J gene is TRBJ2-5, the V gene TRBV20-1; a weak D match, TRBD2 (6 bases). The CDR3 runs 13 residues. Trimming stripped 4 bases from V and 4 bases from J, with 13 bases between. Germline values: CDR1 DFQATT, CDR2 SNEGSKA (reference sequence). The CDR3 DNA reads TGCAGTGCTATCCGGGGACTGTCAGAGACCCAGTACTTC. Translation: CSAIRGLSETQYF.

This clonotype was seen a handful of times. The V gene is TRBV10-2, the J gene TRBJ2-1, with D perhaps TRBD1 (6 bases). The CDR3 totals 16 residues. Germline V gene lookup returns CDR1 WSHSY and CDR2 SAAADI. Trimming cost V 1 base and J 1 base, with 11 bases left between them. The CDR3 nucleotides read TGCGCCAGCAGTGAGTTAGGCAGGGGATCCTACAATGAGCAGTTCTTC. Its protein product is CASSELGRGSYNEQFF.